This T cell receptor beta chain appears in the sequencing data of a study of regulatory T cells in long-lasting Graves disease. Across the whole study: Graves' cases, newly diagnosed, had used antithyroid drugs under 3 months.

General observations from the study: Gene preferences differed: TRBV28, TRBJ1-2, TRBJ2-5 in persistent cases.

Libraries of TCR beta came from iRepertoire HTBI primers plus Arm-PCR of CDR3 regions. TCRdb independently ran MiXCR on the multiplex PCR reads; one entry per CDR3 protein. Of some 340,000 distinct CDR3 sequences listed, approximately 10% are singletons. Germline CDR1 reads SGHRS; CDR2 reads YFSETQ. This CDR3 spans 17 amino acids. The V gene end was trimmed by 3 bases and the J gene end by 1 base; junction bases not matched to a gene: 5. This sample's time point: newly diagnosed GD, antithyroid drugs for less than 3 months. The TCR library used RNA extracted from PBMCs. This clonotype occurred a few times. Its antigen is still unknown. These records were also assigned to another study, of T cells in Graves' hyperthyroidism and ophthalmopathy. From that second work: Diagnosis rested on symptoms, serum thyroxine and TRAb, thyroid ultrasound, and orbital computed tomography.

The sample consisted of peripheral blood mononuclear cells (PBMCs), taken at new diagnosis, from a patient treated with antithyroid drugs. The V call is TRBV5-1, the J call TRBJ1-6, with 9 positions matching TRBD1. The origin of this receptor is a woman younger than 35 with Graves disease. The CDR3 region has the DNA TGCGCCAGCAGCTGGGACAGGGTGAGATCCTATAATTCACCCCTCCACTTT. Its translation: CASSWDRVRSYNSPLHF.